The clone carrying this T cell receptor (beta chain) was observed once. The CDR3 length is 16 residues. Germline V lookup: CDR1 SEHNR, CDR2 FQNEAQ (reference sequence). V shed 0 bases and J shed 8 bases, with 16 bases lying between them. This entry is derived from a study of T cell responses to AZD1222 COVID-19 vaccine. Assay: immunoSEQ multiplex PCR; the TCRdb copy retains only in-frame clones and omits some. The table lists 75,000 to 100,000 clones, roughly 90% of them singletons. The source of this sequence is an adult in good health. The sequenced sample was peripheral blood, obtained on day 0 of AZD1222 vaccination. The chain couples TRBV7-9 to TRBJ1-4; TRBD1 is a possible D gene (6 bases). The CDR3: CASSLAIDRRGEKLFF. The CDR3 DNA reads TGTGCCAGCAGCTTAGCAATTGACAGGAGAGGAGAAAAACTGTTTTTT.